This T cell receptor beta chain derives from a study of beta chain features in type 1 diabetes. The CDR3 has 15 residues. With 1 base removed from V and 2 bases from J, the gap between germline ends came to 11 bases. Germline V gene lookup returns CDR1 SGDLS and CDR2 YYNGEE. Expressed TCRB transcripts were sequenced, since all the RNA that had been isolated was reverse transcribed. Some clones are missing from TCRdb's copy, which holds only in-frame ones; the method was immunoSEQ multiplex PCR. The table lists around 150,000 clones, roughly 59% of them singletons, with 0.08% to 0.095% in the top ten. Comment on this clone: What it recognizes is unknown.

Study-wide results and caveats: Shortening of TCRB CDR3s, moderate but significant, appeared in all four CD4+ subsets of Type 1 diabetes patients.

The V gene is TRBV9, the J gene TRBJ2-3, with a weak D call TRBD2 (6 bases). The TCR originated in a man aged 25 to 40 with type 1 diabetes. Specimen: naive CD4+ T cells from blood. CDR3 nucleotide sequence: TGTGCCAGCAGCGTAATCGCTAGCGACACAGATACGCAGTATTTT. Its protein is CASSVIASDTDTQYF.